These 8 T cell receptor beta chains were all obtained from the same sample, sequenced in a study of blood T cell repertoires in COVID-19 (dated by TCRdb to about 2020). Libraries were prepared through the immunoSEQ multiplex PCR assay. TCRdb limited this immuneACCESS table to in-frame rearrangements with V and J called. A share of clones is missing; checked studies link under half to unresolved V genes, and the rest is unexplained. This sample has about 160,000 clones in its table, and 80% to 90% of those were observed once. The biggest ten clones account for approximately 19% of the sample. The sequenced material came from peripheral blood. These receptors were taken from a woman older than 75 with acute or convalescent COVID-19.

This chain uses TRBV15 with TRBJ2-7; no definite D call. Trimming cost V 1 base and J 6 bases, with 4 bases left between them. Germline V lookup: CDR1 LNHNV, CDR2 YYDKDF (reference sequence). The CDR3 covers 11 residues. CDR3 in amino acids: CATSRGIEQYF. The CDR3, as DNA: TGTGCCACCAGCAGAGGTATCGAGCAGTACTTC.

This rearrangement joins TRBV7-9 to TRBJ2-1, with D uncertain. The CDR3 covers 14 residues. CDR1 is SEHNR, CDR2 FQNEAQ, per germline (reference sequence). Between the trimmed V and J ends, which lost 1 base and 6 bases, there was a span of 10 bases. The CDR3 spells CASSLDLGSNEQFF. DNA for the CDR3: TGTGCCAGCAGCTTAGATCTAGGATCCAATGAGCAGTTCTTC. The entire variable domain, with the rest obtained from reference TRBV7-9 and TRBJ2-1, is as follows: DTGVSQNPRHKITKRGQNVTFRCDPISEHNRLYWYRQTLGQGPEFLTYFQNEAQLEKSRLLSDRFSAERPKGSFSTLEIQRTEQGDSAMYLCASSLDLGSNEQFFGPGTRLTVL.

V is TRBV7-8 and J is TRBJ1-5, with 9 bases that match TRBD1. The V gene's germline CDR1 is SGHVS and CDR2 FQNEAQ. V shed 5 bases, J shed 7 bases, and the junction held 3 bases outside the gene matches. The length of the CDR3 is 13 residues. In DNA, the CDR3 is TGTGCCAGCAGCCGGGACAGGGCCCAGCCCCAGCATTTT. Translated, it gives CASSRDRAQPQHF.

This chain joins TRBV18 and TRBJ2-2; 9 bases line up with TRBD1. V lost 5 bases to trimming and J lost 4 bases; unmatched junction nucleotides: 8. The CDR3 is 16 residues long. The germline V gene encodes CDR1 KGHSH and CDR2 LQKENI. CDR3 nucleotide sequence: TGTGCCAGCTCAAGAACCGGGACAGGGATCACCGGGGAGCTGTTTTTT. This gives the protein CASSRTGTGITGELFF.

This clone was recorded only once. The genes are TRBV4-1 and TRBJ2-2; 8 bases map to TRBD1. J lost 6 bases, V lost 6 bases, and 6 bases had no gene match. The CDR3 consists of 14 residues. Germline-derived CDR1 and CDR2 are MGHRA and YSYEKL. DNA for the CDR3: TGCGCCAGCAGACCGGACAGGGCGGCCGGGGAGCTGTTTTTT. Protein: CASRPDRAAGELFF.

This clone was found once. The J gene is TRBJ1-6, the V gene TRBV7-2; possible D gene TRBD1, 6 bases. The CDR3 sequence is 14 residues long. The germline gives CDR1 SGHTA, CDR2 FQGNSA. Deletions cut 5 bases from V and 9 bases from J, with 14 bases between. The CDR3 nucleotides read TGTGCCAGCAGCCCCCAGGGGAGGGGTTCACCCCTCCACTTT. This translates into CASSPQGRGSPLHF.

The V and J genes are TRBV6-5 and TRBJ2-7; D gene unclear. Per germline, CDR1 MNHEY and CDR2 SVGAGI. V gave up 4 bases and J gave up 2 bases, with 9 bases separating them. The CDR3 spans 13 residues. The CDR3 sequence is CASSSPTTYEQYF. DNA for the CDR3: TGTGCCAGCAGTTCCCCCACTACCTACGAGCAGTACTTC.

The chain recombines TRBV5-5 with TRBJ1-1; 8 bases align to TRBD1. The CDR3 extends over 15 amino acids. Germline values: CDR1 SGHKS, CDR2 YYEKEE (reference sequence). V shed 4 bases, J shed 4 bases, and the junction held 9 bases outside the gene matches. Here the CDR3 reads CASSPRLTGGTEAFF. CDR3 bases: TGTGCCAGCAGCCCCCGGCTAACAGGGGGCACTGAAGCTTTCTTT.